This record looks at one T cell receptor (beta chain) sequence and its context. The record originates from a study of blood T cell repertoires in COVID-19. Study background: Material from acute and convalescent COVID-19 was sourced from the United States, Italy and Spain. PBMCs, B-cell-depleted T cells, or T cells provided the cDNA or gDNA that made up the material.

Under the authors' procedure: Using reference gene primer amplification, nucleated cell counts were estimated. The assay was immunoSEQ multiplex PCR, and TCRdb's table has in-frame clones only and misses some. V and J calls and clone size are those listed in that table; D and trimming were worked out from the DNA. The sample lists 100,000 to 150,000 clones, about 88% occurring once. V was pared by 4 bases and J by 5 bases, with 8 bases of the junction left unmatched. Germline V CDR1 and CDR2: SGHNT, YYREEE (reference sequence). This CDR3 has 14 amino acids. The TCR sequence derives from a woman of 80 years or more with acute or convalescent COVID-19. Input material: peripheral blood. This rearrangement joins TRBV5-4 to TRBJ2-5, with 7 bases matching TRBD2. The CDR3 nucleotides are TGTGCCAGCAGCCACCCGGCGGGAGACGAGACCCAGTACTTC. Amino acids: CASSHPAGDETQYF.